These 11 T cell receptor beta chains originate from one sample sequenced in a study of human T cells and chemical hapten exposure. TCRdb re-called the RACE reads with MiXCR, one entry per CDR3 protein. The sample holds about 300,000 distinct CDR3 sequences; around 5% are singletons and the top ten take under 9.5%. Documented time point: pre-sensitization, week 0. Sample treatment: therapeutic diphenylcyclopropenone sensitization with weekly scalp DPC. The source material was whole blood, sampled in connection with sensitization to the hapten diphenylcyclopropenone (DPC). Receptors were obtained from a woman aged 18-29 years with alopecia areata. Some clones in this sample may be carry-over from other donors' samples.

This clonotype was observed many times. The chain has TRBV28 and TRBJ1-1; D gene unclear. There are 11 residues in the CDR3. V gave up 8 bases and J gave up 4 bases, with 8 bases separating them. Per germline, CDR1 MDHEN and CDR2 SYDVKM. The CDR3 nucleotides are TGTGCCAGCGGGATGGGCACTGAAGCTTTCTTT. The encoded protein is CASGMGTEAFF.

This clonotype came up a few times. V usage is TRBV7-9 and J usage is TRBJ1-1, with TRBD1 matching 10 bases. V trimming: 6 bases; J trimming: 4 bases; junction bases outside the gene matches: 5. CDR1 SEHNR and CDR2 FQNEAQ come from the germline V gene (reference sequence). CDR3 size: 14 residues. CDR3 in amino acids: CASRGQGMGTEAFF. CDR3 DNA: TGTGCCAGCAGGGGACAGGGGATGGGCACTGAAGCTTTCTTT. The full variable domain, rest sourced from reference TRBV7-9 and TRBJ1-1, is DTGVSQNPRHKITKRGQNVTFRCDPISEHNRLYWYRQTLGQGPEFLTYFQNEAQLEKSRLLSDRFSAERPKGSFSTLEIQRTEQGDSAMYLCASRGQGMGTEAFFGQGTRLTVV.

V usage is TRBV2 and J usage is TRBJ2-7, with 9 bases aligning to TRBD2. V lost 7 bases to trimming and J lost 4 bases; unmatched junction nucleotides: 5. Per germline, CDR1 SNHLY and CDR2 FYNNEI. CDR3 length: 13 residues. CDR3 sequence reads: CASTGLANYEQYF. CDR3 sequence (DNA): TGTGCCAGCACGGGACTAGCTAATTACGAGCAGTACTTC.

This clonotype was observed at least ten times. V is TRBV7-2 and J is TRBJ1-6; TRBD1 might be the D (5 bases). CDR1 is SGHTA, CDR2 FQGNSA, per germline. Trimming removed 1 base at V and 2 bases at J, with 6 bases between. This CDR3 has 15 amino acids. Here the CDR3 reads CASSLGGTYNSPLHF. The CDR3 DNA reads TGTGCCAGCAGCTTAGGGGGCACCTATAATTCACCCCTCCACTTT.

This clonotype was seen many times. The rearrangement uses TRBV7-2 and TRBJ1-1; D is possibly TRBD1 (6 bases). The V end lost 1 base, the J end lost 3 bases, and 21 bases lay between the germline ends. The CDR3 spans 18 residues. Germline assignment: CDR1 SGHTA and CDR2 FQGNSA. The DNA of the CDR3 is TGTGCCAGCAGCTTAGGGGGGCCCAGCCCCACACTTGACACTGAAGCTTTCTTT. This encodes CASSLGGPSPTLDTEAFF.

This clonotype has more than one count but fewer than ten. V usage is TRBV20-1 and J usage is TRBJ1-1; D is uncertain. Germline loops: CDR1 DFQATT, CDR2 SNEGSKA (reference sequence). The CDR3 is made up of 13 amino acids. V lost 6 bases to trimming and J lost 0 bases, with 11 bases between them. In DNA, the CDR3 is TGCAGTGCGGCACAGAACATGAACACTGAAGCTTTCTTT. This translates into CSAAQNMNTEAFF.

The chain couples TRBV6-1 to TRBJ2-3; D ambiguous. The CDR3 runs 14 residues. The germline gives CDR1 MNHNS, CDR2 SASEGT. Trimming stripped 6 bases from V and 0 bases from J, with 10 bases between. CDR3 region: CASRSDTSTDTQYF. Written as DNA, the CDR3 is TGTGCCAGCAGGTCAGATACTAGCACAGATACGCAGTATTTT.

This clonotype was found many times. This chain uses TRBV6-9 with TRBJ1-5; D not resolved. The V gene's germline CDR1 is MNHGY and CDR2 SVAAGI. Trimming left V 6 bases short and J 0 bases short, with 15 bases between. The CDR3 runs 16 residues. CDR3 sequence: CASSKRRTYSNQPQHF. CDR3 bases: TGTGCCAGCAGCAAACGGAGAACTTATAGCAATCAGCCCCAGCATTTT.

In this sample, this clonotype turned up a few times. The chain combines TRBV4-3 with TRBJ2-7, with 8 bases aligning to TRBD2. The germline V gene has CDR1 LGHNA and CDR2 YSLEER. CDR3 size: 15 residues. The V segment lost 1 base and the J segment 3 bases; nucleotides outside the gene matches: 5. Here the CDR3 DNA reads TGCGCCAGCAGCCAAGCAACTAGCGGATTCTACGAGCAGTACTTC. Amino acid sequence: CASSQATSGFYEQYF.

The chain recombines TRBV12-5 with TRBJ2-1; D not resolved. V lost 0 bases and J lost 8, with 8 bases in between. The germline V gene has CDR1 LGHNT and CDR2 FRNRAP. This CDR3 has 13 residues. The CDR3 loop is CASGLVGSDEQFF. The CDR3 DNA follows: TGTGCTAGTGGTTTGGTAGGAAGCGATGAGCAGTTCTTC.

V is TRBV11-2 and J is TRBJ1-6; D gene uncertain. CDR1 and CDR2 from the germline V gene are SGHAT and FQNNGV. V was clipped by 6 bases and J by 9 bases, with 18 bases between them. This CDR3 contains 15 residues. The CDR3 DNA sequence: TGTGCCAGCAGTATCGCAGGCAGCTTTGGTTCACCCCTCCACTTT. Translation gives CASSIAGSFGSPLHF.